This is a list of T cell receptor beta chains from one sample in a study of Ad26.COV2.S vaccination and SARS-CoV-2 variants. Assay used: immunoSEQ multiplex PCR; TCRdb lists only in-frame clones, some missing. The sample lists 350,000 to 450,000 clones, about nine tenths occurring once. This specimen was peripheral blood, taken in a trial of Ad26.COV2.S vaccine versus placebo. The receptors derive from a person aged 18-65 years who received the Ad26.COV2.S COVID-19 vaccine or a placebo. Each CDR3 is given with its conserved first and last residue. Each record gives: clone size, V gene, J gene, D gene, CDR3 protein, CDR3 DNA. D genes are given only for firm matches. Clone sizes are given selectively: once, few, many, or a class where the clone is expanded.

clone size: .; V gene: TRBV24-1; J gene: TRBJ2-7; D gene: .; CDR3 protein: CATSDPLFHNFSYEQYF; CDR3 DNA: TGTGCCACCAGTGATCCCCTTTTCCACAATTTCTCCTACGAGCAGTACTTC
clone size: .; V gene: TRBV5-1; J gene: TRBJ1-1; D gene: TRBD1; CDR3 protein: CASSLKRDRTGTEAFF; CDR3 DNA: TGCGCCAGCAGCCTGAAAAGGGACAGGACGGGAACTGAAGCTTTCTTT
clone size: .; V gene: TRBV27; J gene: TRBJ2-1; D gene: TRBD2; CDR3 protein: CASSLTLSGGYNEQFF; CDR3 DNA: TGTGCCAGCAGTCTCACACTCTCGGGGGGCTACAATGAGCAGTTCTTC
clone size: once; V gene: TRBV30; J gene: TRBJ1-3; D gene: .; CDR3 protein: CAWSIQGSSGNTIYF; CDR3 DNA: TGTGCCTGGAGTATACAGGGTTCGTCTGGAAACACCATATATTTT
clone size: .; V gene: TRBV29-1; J gene: TRBJ1-1; D gene: .; CDR3 protein: CSADRGTEAFF; CDR3 DNA: TGCAGCGCAGATAGGGGCACTGAAGCTTTCTTT
clone size: .; V gene: TRBV9; J gene: TRBJ1-1; D gene: .; CDR3 protein: CASSVAMGNTEAFF; CDR3 DNA: TGTGCCAGCAGCGTAGCTATGGGAAACACTGAAGCTTTCTTT
clone size: .; V gene: TRBV9; J gene: TRBJ1-5; D gene: TRBD1; CDR3 protein: CASSVGDRASQPQHF; CDR3 DNA: TGTGCCAGCAGCGTAGGGGACAGGGCGTCCCAGCCCCAGCATTTT
clone size: .; V gene: TRBV7-8; J gene: TRBJ2-1; D gene: .; CDR3 protein: CASSLVFSGEQFF; CDR3 DNA: TGTGCCAGCAGCTTAGTTTTCTCCGGTGAGCAGTTCTTC
clone size: once; V gene: TRBV5-1; J gene: TRBJ2-3; D gene: .; CDR3 protein: CASSLRVLASTDTQYF; CDR3 DNA: TGCGCCAGCAGCTTGAGGGTTCTAGCAAGCACAGATACGCAGTATTTT
clone size: .; V gene: TRBV20-1; J gene: TRBJ2-6; D gene: .; CDR3 protein: CSASRQGANVLTF; CDR3 DNA: TGCAGTGCTAGTCGACAGGGGGCCAACGTCCTGACTTTC
clone size: .; V gene: TRBV12-3/TRBV12-4; J gene: TRBJ1-5; D gene: .; CDR3 protein: CASSSENQPQHF; CDR3 DNA: TGTGCCAGCAGCTCGGAAAATCAGCCCCAGCATTTT
clone size: .; V gene: TRBV27; J gene: TRBJ2-1; D gene: TRBD2; CDR3 protein: CASSPSGGGYYNEQFF; CDR3 DNA: TGTGCCAGCAGCCCCTCGGGGGGGGGCTATTACAATGAGCAGTTCTTC
clone size: .; V gene: TRBV5-1; J gene: TRBJ2-7; D gene: TRBD1; CDR3 protein: CASRDRGNEQYF; CDR3 DNA: TGCGCCAGCAGGGACAGGGGTAACGAGCAGTACTTC
clone size: .; V gene: TRBV15; J gene: TRBJ1-1; D gene: .; CDR3 protein: CATSRDSEAFF; CDR3 DNA: TGTGCCACCAGCAGAGATTCGGAAGCTTTCTTT
clone size: .; V gene: TRBV6-5; J gene: TRBJ1-2; D gene: TRBD1; CDR3 protein: CASSYHPGQGLYGYTF; CDR3 DNA: TGTGCCAGCAGTTACCATCCAGGACAGGGGCTCTATGGCTACACCTTC
clone size: .; V gene: TRBV12-2; J gene: TRBJ1-6; D gene: .; CDR3 protein: CASRLVQGPNSPLHF; CDR3 DNA: TGTGCAAGTCGCTTAGTCCAGGGCCCTAATTCACCCCTCCACTTT
clone size: .; V gene: TRBV18; J gene: TRBJ2-1; D gene: TRBD1; CDR3 protein: CASSRSFGQGAYEQFF; CDR3 DNA: TGTGCCAGCTCTCGAAGTTTCGGACAGGGGGCCTATGAGCAGTTCTTC
clone size: .; V gene: TRBV4-1; J gene: TRBJ2-7; D gene: .; CDR3 protein: CASSPLPIGEQYF; CDR3 DNA: TGCGCCAGCAGCCCATTACCCATTGGCGAGCAGTACTTC
clone size: .; V gene: TRBV6-4; J gene: TRBJ1-1; D gene: .; CDR3 protein: CASSEGRSTEAFF; CDR3 DNA: TGTGCCAGCAGTGAGGGACGGAGCACTGAAGCTTTCTTT
clone size: once; V gene: TRBV11-2; J gene: TRBJ2-1; D gene: .; CDR3 protein: CASSPMGPGLFDEQFF; CDR3 DNA: TGTGCCAGCAGCCCCATGGGGCCAGGTTTATTCGATGAGCAGTTCTTC
clone size: .; V gene: TRBV6-5; J gene: TRBJ1-4; D gene: .; CDR3 protein: CASSYSDRLNEKLFF; CDR3 DNA: TGTGCCAGCAGTTACTCCGACAGGTTAAATGAAAAACTGTTTTTT
clone size: .; V gene: TRBV27; J gene: TRBJ1-1; D gene: TRBD1; CDR3 protein: CASRLTTGATEAFF; CDR3 DNA: TGTGCCAGCAGGCTCACGACAGGGGCCACTGAAGCTTTCTTT
clone size: .; V gene: TRBV3-1/TRBV3-2; J gene: TRBJ2-5; D gene: .; CDR3 protein: CASSQAISGEAETQYF; CDR3 DNA: TGTGCCAGCAGCCAAGCTATTTCGGGGGAAGCTGAGACCCAGTACTTC
clone size: once; V gene: TRBV19; J gene: TRBJ1-1; D gene: TRBD1; CDR3 protein: CASSTPGQPNTEAFF; CDR3 DNA: TGTGCCAGTAGTACCCCGGGACAGCCAAACACTGAAGCTTTCTTT
clone size: once; V gene: TRBV5-4; J gene: TRBJ1-2; D gene: .; CDR3 protein: CASSKIERGDGYTF; CDR3 DNA: TGTGCCAGCAGCAAAATAGAACGCGGAGATGGCTACACCTTC
clone size: .; V gene: TRBV4-1; J gene: TRBJ2-1; D gene: TRBD2; CDR3 protein: CASSQDSGGVSYNEQFF; CDR3 DNA: TGCGCCAGCAGCCAAGATTCGGGGGGAGTATCCTACAATGAGCAGTTCTTC
clone size: once; V gene: TRBV6-2/TRBV6-3; J gene: TRBJ1-5; D gene: TRBD1; CDR3 protein: CASSLTRDSPYSNQPQHF; CDR3 DNA: TGTGCCAGCAGCCTTACCCGGGACAGCCCTTATAGCAATCAGCCCCAGCATTTT
clone size: once; V gene: TRBV7-8; J gene: TRBJ1-4; D gene: .; CDR3 protein: CASSLEAKGRREKLFF; CDR3 DNA: TGTGCCAGCAGCTTAGAGGCGAAGGGGCGTCGTGAAAAACTGTTTTTT
clone size: once; V gene: TRBV19; J gene: TRBJ1-6; D gene: TRBD1; CDR3 protein: CASSISAGTGSPLHF; CDR3 DNA: TGTGCCAGTAGTATTTCCGCCGGGACAGGCTCACCCCTCCACTTT
clone size: .; V gene: TRBV6-5; J gene: TRBJ1-5; D gene: .; CDR3 protein: CASDPLLNSNQPQHF; CDR3 DNA: TGTGCCAGCGATCCCCTGTTGAATAGCAATCAGCCCCAGCATTTT
clone size: .; V gene: TRBV6-2/TRBV6-3; J gene: TRBJ2-3; D gene: .; CDR3 protein: CASSYSNEDTDTQYF; CDR3 DNA: TGTGCCAGCAGTTACTCTAATGAGGACACAGATACGCAGTATTTT
clone size: .; V gene: TRBV6-6; J gene: TRBJ1-5; D gene: .; CDR3 protein: CASSSVDSNQPQHF; CDR3 DNA: TGTGCCAGCAGTTCTGTAGATAGCAATCAGCCCCAGCATTTT
clone size: .; V gene: TRBV7-8; J gene: TRBJ2-7; D gene: .; CDR3 protein: CASSLDRLKFRAREQYF; CDR3 DNA: TGTGCCAGCAGCTTGGACAGACTAAAGTTTAGGGCGCGCGAGCAGTACTTC
clone size: .; V gene: TRBV18; J gene: TRBJ2-7; D gene: TRBD1; CDR3 protein: CASSPAGGLETYEQYF; CDR3 DNA: TGTGCCAGCTCCCCGGCAGGGGGCCTCGAAACCTACGAGCAGTACTTC
clone size: .; V gene: TRBV6-5; J gene: TRBJ1-1; D gene: .; CDR3 protein: CASSWRGRVNTEAFF; CDR3 DNA: TGTGCCAGCAGTTGGAGAGGGCGCGTGAACACTGAAGCTTTCTTT
clone size: .; V gene: TRBV5-1; J gene: TRBJ1-4; D gene: TRBD1; CDR3 protein: CASSYRTGEIATNEKLFF; CDR3 DNA: TGCGCCAGCAGTTACCGGACAGGGGAGATTGCAACTAATGAAAAACTGTTTTTT
clone size: .; V gene: TRBV4-3; J gene: TRBJ2-1; D gene: .; CDR3 protein: CASTHNEQFF; CDR3 DNA: TGCGCCAGCACCCACAATGAGCAGTTCTTC
clone size: .; V gene: TRBV30; J gene: TRBJ1-3; D gene: .; CDR3 protein: CAWSVGRGGNTIYF; CDR3 DNA: TGTGCCTGGAGTGTCGGCAGGGGTGGAAACACCATATATTTT
clone size: .; V gene: TRBV11-2; J gene: TRBJ1-3; D gene: .; CDR3 protein: CASSKAMGISGNTIYF; CDR3 DNA: TGTGCCAGCAGCAAAGCCATGGGCATCTCTGGAAACACCATATATTTT
clone size: .; V gene: TRBV27; J gene: TRBJ1-2; D gene: .; CDR3 protein: CASIDRNYGYTF; CDR3 DNA: TGTGCCAGCATTGACAGAAACTATGGCTACACCTTC
clone size: .; V gene: TRBV14; J gene: TRBJ2-7; D gene: .; CDR3 protein: CASSPGLALAMAYEQYF; CDR3 DNA: TGTGCCAGCAGCCCGGGACTCGCCCTAGCCATGGCGTACGAGCAGTACTTC
clone size: once; V gene: TRBV7-2; J gene: TRBJ2-5; D gene: .; CDR3 protein: CASSLHLNQETQYF; CDR3 DNA: TGTGCCAGCAGCTTACATCTTAACCAAGAGACCCAGTACTTC
clone size: .; V gene: TRBV7-8; J gene: TRBJ1-4; D gene: .; CDR3 protein: CASSLERAPEKLFF; CDR3 DNA: TGTGCCAGCAGCTTAGAACGGGCTCCCGAAAAACTGTTTTTT
clone size: .; V gene: TRBV27; J gene: TRBJ1-4; D gene: .; CDR3 protein: CASSLGGSEYHEKLFF; CDR3 DNA: TGTGCCAGCAGTTTAGGGGGGTCAGAATACCATGAAAAACTGTTTTTT
clone size: .; V gene: TRBV5-1; J gene: TRBJ2-1; D gene: .; CDR3 protein: CASSLGTAYNEQFF; CDR3 DNA: TGCGCCAGCAGCTTGGGGACAGCCTACAATGAGCAGTTCTTC
clone size: .; V gene: TRBV6-5; J gene: TRBJ1-5; D gene: .; CDR3 protein: CASRTLEGPQHF; CDR3 DNA: TGTGCCAGCAGGACCCTCGAGGGTCCCCAGCATTTT
clone size: .; V gene: TRBV6-5; J gene: TRBJ1-1; D gene: .; CDR3 protein: CASSYGTSTEAFF; CDR3 DNA: TGTGCCAGCAGTTATGGGACTTCCACTGAAGCTTTCTTT
clone size: .; V gene: TRBV4-1; J gene: TRBJ1-4; D gene: TRBD1; CDR3 protein: CASSPVRTGEHNEKLFF; CDR3 DNA: TGCGCCAGCAGCCCAGTGCGCACAGGGGAACATAATGAAAAACTGTTTTTT
clone size: .; V gene: TRBV19; J gene: TRBJ2-3; D gene: TRBD1; CDR3 protein: CACRDRGSTDTQYF; CDR3 DNA: TGTGCCTGCCGGGACAGGGGGTCCACAGATACGCAGTATTTT
clone size: few; V gene: TRBV7-9; J gene: TRBJ1-3; D gene: .; CDR3 protein: CASSALLPNSGNTIYF; CDR3 DNA: TGTGCCAGCAGCGCCCTGCTCCCGAACTCTGGAAACACCATATATTTT
clone size: once; V gene: TRBV5-8; J gene: TRBJ2-3; D gene: .; CDR3 protein: CASSLGQVRSDTQYF; CDR3 DNA: TGTGCCAGCAGCTTGGGACAGGTTAGGTCGGATACGCAGTATTTT
clone size: .; V gene: TRBV5-1; J gene: TRBJ2-2; D gene: TRBD1; CDR3 protein: CASSLDRGPPSNTGELFF; CDR3 DNA: TGCGCCAGCAGCCTAGACAGGGGTCCCCCTTCGAACACCGGGGAGCTGTTTTTT
clone size: .; V gene: TRBV11-2; J gene: TRBJ1-4; D gene: TRBD1; CDR3 protein: CASSLGVRGDEKLFF; CDR3 DNA: TGTGCCAGCAGCTTAGGTGTCAGGGGGGATGAAAAACTGTTTTTT
clone size: .; V gene: TRBV20-1; J gene: TRBJ1-2; D gene: .; CDR3 protein: CSASSRQAYGYTF; CDR3 DNA: TGCAGTGCTAGTTCTCGTCAAGCATATGGCTACACCTTC